These T cell receptor beta chains were read from a single sample in a study of T cells in Graves' hyperthyroidism and ophthalmopathy. TCRdb re-derived calls from the multiplex PCR reads in MiXCR, one entry per CDR3 protein. The sample consists of roughly 400,000 distinct CDR3 sequences, over 12% of them appearing once. The sample taken for sequencing was blood. These receptors came from a man aged 45-60 years with Graves' ophthalmopathy. Both conserved end residues are part of each CDR3. The order of the fields is clone size, D gene, V gene, J gene, CDR3 DNA, CDR3 protein. The D gene is left open where the match is weak. Clone size is shown for a subset of rows, as once, few, many or a class of expanded clone.

abundance: many; d_gene: -; v_gene: TRBV2; j_gene: TRBJ1-1; CDR3nt: TGTGCCAGCAGTGACCCCAGGGAGAACACTGAAGCTTTCTTT; CDR3aa: CASSDPRENTEAFF
abundance: many; d_gene: TRBD2; v_gene: TRBV5-1; j_gene: TRBJ2-3; CDR3nt: TGCGCCAGCAGCACCAGTTTAGCGGGAGCTGCGGATACGCAGTATTTT; CDR3aa: CASSTSLAGAADTQYF
abundance: -; d_gene: -; v_gene: TRBV7-2; j_gene: TRBJ1-4; CDR3nt: TGTGCCAGCAGCCTAGGACAGCCCGGTGAAAAACTGTTTTTT; CDR3aa: CASSLGQPGEKLFF
abundance: -; d_gene: -; v_gene: TRBV14; j_gene: TRBJ2-7; CDR3nt: TGTGCCAGCAGCCAAGGAACGGTTGCGGACGGCTATTCCTACGAGCAGTACTTC; CDR3aa: CASSQGTVADGYSYEQYF
abundance: many; d_gene: -; v_gene: TRBV10-3; j_gene: TRBJ2-7; CDR3nt: TGTGCCATCAGGGAGGACACTTACCGACCCTACGAGCAGTACTTC; CDR3aa: CAIREDTYRPYEQYF
abundance: few; d_gene: -; v_gene: TRBV15; j_gene: TRBJ1-4; CDR3nt: TGTGCCACCAGCAGAGATGGCAGTAATGAAAAACTGTTTTTT; CDR3aa: CATSRDGSNEKLFF
abundance: many; d_gene: -; v_gene: TRBV18; j_gene: TRBJ2-7; CDR3nt: TGTGCCAGCTCCCCAATCGACATACGCTCCTACGAGCAGTACTTC; CDR3aa: CASSPIDIRSYEQYF
abundance: few; d_gene: TRBD2; v_gene: TRBV6-4; j_gene: TRBJ2-2; CDR3nt: TGTGCCAGCAGTCATCTAGCGGGGACCGGGGAGCTGTTTTTT; CDR3aa: CASSHLAGTGELFF
abundance: -; d_gene: TRBD2; v_gene: TRBV10-1; j_gene: TRBJ2-7; CDR3nt: TGCGCCGACAGCGGGAGGCCGAGCTACGAGCAGTACTTC; CDR3aa: CADSGRPSYEQYF
abundance: many; d_gene: -; v_gene: TRBV30; j_gene: TRBJ1-2; CDR3nt: TGTGCCTGGAGTGTACTCGGGGTTTACTATGGCTACACCTTC; CDR3aa: CAWSVLGVYYGYTF
abundance: -; d_gene: -; v_gene: TRBV19; j_gene: TRBJ2-4; CDR3nt: TGTGCCAGTAGTAGACCAAGGGGCGCGGCCAAAAACATTCAGTACTTC; CDR3aa: CASSRPRGAAKNIQYF
abundance: many; d_gene: -; v_gene: TRBV20-1; j_gene: TRBJ2-7; CDR3nt: TGCAGTGTTGGGACGTGGGATTACGAGCAGTACTTC; CDR3aa: CSVGTWDYEQYF
abundance: -; d_gene: TRBD2; v_gene: TRBV20-1; j_gene: TRBJ2-4; CDR3nt: TGCAGTGCTAGAGAGCGGGAGGAAACGAACATTCAGTACTTC; CDR3aa: CSAREREETNIQYF
abundance: few; d_gene: -; v_gene: TRBV19; j_gene: TRBJ1-2; CDR3nt: TGTGCCAGTAGAGGAACGGAAACTAACTATGGCTACACCTTC; CDR3aa: CASRGTETNYGYTF
abundance: few; d_gene: TRBD2; v_gene: TRBV18; j_gene: TRBJ2-2; CDR3nt: TGTGCCAGCTCACCGACTAGCGGGATGAACACCGGGGAGCTGTTTTTT; CDR3aa: CASSPTSGMNTGELFF
abundance: few; d_gene: -; v_gene: TRBV5-1; j_gene: TRBJ1-1; CDR3nt: TGCGCCAGCAGCTTGGTACCGTATCGGGGACCCAAACACCCGAACACTGAAGCTTTCTTT; CDR3aa: CASSLVPYRGPKHPNTEAFF
abundance: -; d_gene: -; v_gene: TRBV6-5; j_gene: TRBJ1-2; CDR3nt: TGTGCCAGCAGTTACCGGGCCGTAGGCTACACCTTC; CDR3aa: CASSYRAVGYTF
abundance: many; d_gene: -; v_gene: TRBV5-1; j_gene: TRBJ1-1; CDR3nt: TGCGCCAGCAGCAAAGACAGAAACACTGAAACTTTCTTT; CDR3aa: CASSKDRNTETFF
abundance: -; d_gene: TRBD1; v_gene: TRBV13; j_gene: TRBJ2-7; CDR3nt: TGTGCCAGCAGCTTAGGGAGGACAGGGGGAGGCGAGCAGTACTTC; CDR3aa: CASSLGRTGGGEQYF
abundance: few; d_gene: -; v_gene: TRBV5-6; j_gene: TRBJ2-2; CDR3nt: TGTGCCAGCAGCTTAAGCGCCGCCGGGGAGCTGTTTTTT; CDR3aa: CASSLSAAGELFF
abundance: -; d_gene: TRBD2; v_gene: TRBV28; j_gene: TRBJ2-7; CDR3nt: TGTGCCAGCCCGGCGTCGGCGGGTAGCGGGAATTACGAGCAGTACTTC; CDR3aa: CASPASAGSGNYEQYF
abundance: many; d_gene: -; v_gene: TRBV18; j_gene: TRBJ1-1; CDR3nt: TGTGCCAGCTCACCAGCAAGGAGTGAAGCTTTCTTT; CDR3aa: CASSPARSEAFF
abundance: -; d_gene: -; v_gene: TRBV30; j_gene: TRBJ2-3; CDR3nt: TGTGCCTGGAGAAGGGGGGCAGGGGCAGATACGCAGTATTTT; CDR3aa: CAWRRGAGADTQYF
abundance: -; d_gene: -; v_gene: TRBV14; j_gene: TRBJ2-3; CDR3nt: TGTGCCAGCAGCCAAGATTGGGCTAGTTCTTCAGATACGCAGTATTTT; CDR3aa: CASSQDWASSSDTQYF
abundance: few; d_gene: -; v_gene: TRBV28; j_gene: TRBJ1-6; CDR3nt: TGTGCCAGCAGTGGTCGGACCGCGAGCTCCTATAATTCACCCCTCCACTTT; CDR3aa: CASSGRTASSYNSPLHF
abundance: many; d_gene: -; v_gene: TRBV5-6; j_gene: TRBJ2-5; CDR3nt: TGTGCCAGCAGCTTGTCTCCGGTCCACCAAGAGACCCAGTACTTC; CDR3aa: CASSLSPVHQETQYF
abundance: many; d_gene: -; v_gene: TRBV5-1; j_gene: TRBJ2-1; CDR3nt: TGCGCCAGCAGGTTGGGGCCCAGGGGCACCAACTACAATGAGCAGTTCTTC; CDR3aa: CASRLGPRGTNYNEQFF
abundance: -; d_gene: -; v_gene: TRBV5-5; j_gene: TRBJ1-4; CDR3nt: TGTGCCAGCAGATTTGGTATCTGGGGTACTAATGAAAAACTGTTTTTT; CDR3aa: CASRFGIWGTNEKLFF
abundance: many; d_gene: -; v_gene: TRBV11-2; j_gene: TRBJ1-2; CDR3nt: TGTGCCAGCAGCCGTCCCGGGATCCCCTATGGCTACACCTTC; CDR3aa: CASSRPGIPYGYTF
abundance: few; d_gene: TRBD2; v_gene: TRBV5-8; j_gene: TRBJ2-7; CDR3nt: TGTGCCAGCAGCCCCCCGGGGACTAGCGGCTCCTACGAGCAGTACTTC; CDR3aa: CASSPPGTSGSYEQYF
abundance: -; d_gene: TRBD2; v_gene: TRBV7-8; j_gene: TRBJ2-7; CDR3nt: TGTGCCAGCAGCTTAGGGTGGGGGACTAGGGACGAGCAGTACTTC; CDR3aa: CASSLGWGTRDEQYF
abundance: once; d_gene: -; v_gene: TRBV10-1; j_gene: TRBJ2-2; CDR3nt: TGCGCCAGCAGTGAACTGGGGGGCACCGGGGAGCTGTTTTTT; CDR3aa: CASSELGGTGELFF
abundance: many; d_gene: TRBD2; v_gene: TRBV11-2; j_gene: TRBJ2-2; CDR3nt: TGTGCCAGCGCTACAGCGGGGGGAGGCAGGGCCGGGGAGCTGTTTTTT; CDR3aa: CASATAGGGRAGELFF
abundance: many; d_gene: TRBD2; v_gene: TRBV7-2; j_gene: TRBJ2-1; CDR3nt: TGTGCCAGCAGCTCGTGGGGACTAGCGGGCATCAATGAGCAGTTCTTC; CDR3aa: CASSSWGLAGINEQFF
abundance: many; d_gene: TRBD1; v_gene: TRBV6-1; j_gene: TRBJ2-5; CDR3nt: TGTGCCAGCAGTGGGACAGGCGGTCAAGAGACCCAGTACTTC; CDR3aa: CASSGTGGQETQYF
abundance: many; d_gene: -; v_gene: TRBV28; j_gene: TRBJ2-7; CDR3nt: TGTGCCAGCAGTTTAGGCCATTTGAGGCACGAGCAGTACTTC; CDR3aa: CASSLGHLRHEQYF
abundance: many; d_gene: TRBD1; v_gene: TRBV5-1; j_gene: TRBJ1-1; CDR3nt: TGCGCCAGCAGCTCGGACTTGACAGGGGACACTGAAGCTTTCTTT; CDR3aa: CASSSDLTGDTEAFF
abundance: many; d_gene: -; v_gene: TRBV28; j_gene: TRBJ2-4; CDR3nt: TGTGCCAGCAGGTCCCCGGACGGGTTAAACATTCAGTACTTC; CDR3aa: CASRSPDGLNIQYF
abundance: many; d_gene: -; v_gene: TRBV6-1; j_gene: TRBJ1-1; CDR3nt: TGTGCCAGCATCCCCGGGACGCCTACGATCATGAACACTGAAGCTTTCTTT; CDR3aa: CASIPGTPTIMNTEAFF
abundance: few; d_gene: -; v_gene: TRBV28; j_gene: TRBJ2-6; CDR3nt: TGTGCCAGCAGTTATAGGGGTGCGAGGGGAGTCACTGGGGCCAACGTCCTGACTTTC; CDR3aa: CASSYRGARGVTGANVLTF
abundance: many; d_gene: -; v_gene: TRBV7-8; j_gene: TRBJ2-5; CDR3nt: TGTGCCAGCAGCTTCTCCGGGAAAGAGACCCAGTACTTC; CDR3aa: CASSFSGKETQYF
abundance: few; d_gene: -; v_gene: TRBV24-1; j_gene: TRBJ2-1; CDR3nt: TGTGCCACCGCACGGGGCGGCTCCTACAATGAGCAGTTCTTC; CDR3aa: CATARGGSYNEQFF
abundance: -; d_gene: TRBD1; v_gene: TRBV12-5; j_gene: TRBJ2-5; CDR3nt: TGTGCTAGTGGGGGACCGGGACAGGGTTTGGAGACCCAGTACTTC; CDR3aa: CASGGPGQGLETQYF
abundance: -; d_gene: -; v_gene: TRBV29-1; j_gene: TRBJ1-2; CDR3nt: TGCAGCGTCGCATCGGGGGACATGAACTATGGCTACACCTTC; CDR3aa: CSVASGDMNYGYTF
abundance: -; d_gene: TRBD2; v_gene: TRBV27; j_gene: TRBJ2-3; CDR3nt: TGTGCCAGCAGTCCGACCGGGACTAGCGGGAGGGCGGCAGATACGCAGTATTTT; CDR3aa: CASSPTGTSGRAADTQYF
abundance: few; d_gene: TRBD1; v_gene: TRBV6-1; j_gene: TRBJ1-5; CDR3nt: TGTGCCAGCAGCCCTACAGGGGGCGACGTGCCCCAGCATTTT; CDR3aa: CASSPTGGDVPQHF
abundance: -; d_gene: TRBD2; v_gene: TRBV28; j_gene: TRBJ2-3; CDR3nt: TGTGCCAGCAGTTCCCTTAGCGGGAGAGCAATGGATACGCAGTATTTT; CDR3aa: CASSSLSGRAMDTQYF
abundance: -; d_gene: -; v_gene: TRBV3-1; j_gene: TRBJ2-7; CDR3nt: TGTGCCAGCAGCCCCGGGCGAGGGCGACTAGAATCCTACGAGCAGTACTTC; CDR3aa: CASSPGRGRLESYEQYF
abundance: few; d_gene: -; v_gene: TRBV9; j_gene: TRBJ2-6; CDR3nt: TGTGCCAGCAGCGTGTACTCTGGGGCCAACGTCCTGACTTTC; CDR3aa: CASSVYSGANVLTF
abundance: many; d_gene: -; v_gene: TRBV29-1; j_gene: TRBJ2-7; CDR3nt: TGCAGCGTTGGGCACCCCTACGAGCAGTACTTC; CDR3aa: CSVGHPYEQYF
abundance: many; d_gene: -; v_gene: TRBV2; j_gene: TRBJ2-3; CDR3nt: TGTGCCACCGAACGCAGACACAGTGCATCTGATACGCAGTATTTT; CDR3aa: CATERRHSASDTQYF
abundance: many; d_gene: -; v_gene: TRBV30; j_gene: TRBJ2-5; CDR3nt: TGTGCCTGGAGCGCCGGGACCTCCGTAGAGACCCAGTACTTC; CDR3aa: CAWSAGTSVETQYF
abundance: many; d_gene: -; v_gene: TRBV12-3/TRBV12-4; j_gene: TRBJ1-2; CDR3nt: TGTGCCAGCAGTTTAGCGCGGGCCCAAGGTGACACCTTC; CDR3aa: CASSLARAQGDTF
abundance: many; d_gene: -; v_gene: TRBV25-1; j_gene: TRBJ2-1; CDR3nt: TGTGCCAGCAGTGTGAGCGTGAGCTCCTACAATGAGCAGTTCTTC; CDR3aa: CASSVSVSSYNEQFF